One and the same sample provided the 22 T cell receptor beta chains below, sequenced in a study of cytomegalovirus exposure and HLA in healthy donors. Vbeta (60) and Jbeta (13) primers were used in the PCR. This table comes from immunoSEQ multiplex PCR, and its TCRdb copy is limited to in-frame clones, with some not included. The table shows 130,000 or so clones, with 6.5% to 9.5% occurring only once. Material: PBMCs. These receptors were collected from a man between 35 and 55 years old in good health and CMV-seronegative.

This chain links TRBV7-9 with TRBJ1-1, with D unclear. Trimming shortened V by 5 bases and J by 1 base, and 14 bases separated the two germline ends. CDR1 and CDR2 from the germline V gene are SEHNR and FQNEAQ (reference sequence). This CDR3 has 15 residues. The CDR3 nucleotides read TGTGCCAGCAGCGAAGATTTGACTGGGAACACTGAAGCTTTCTTT. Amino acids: CASSEDLTGNTEAFF.

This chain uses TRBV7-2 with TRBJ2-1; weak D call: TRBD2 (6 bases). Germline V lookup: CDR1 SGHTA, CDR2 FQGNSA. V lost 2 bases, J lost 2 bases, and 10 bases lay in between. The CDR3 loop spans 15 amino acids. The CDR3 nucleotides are TGTGCCAGCAGCTTAAGGACGGGGGCCTACAATGAGCAGTTCTTC. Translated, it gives CASSLRTGAYNEQFF.

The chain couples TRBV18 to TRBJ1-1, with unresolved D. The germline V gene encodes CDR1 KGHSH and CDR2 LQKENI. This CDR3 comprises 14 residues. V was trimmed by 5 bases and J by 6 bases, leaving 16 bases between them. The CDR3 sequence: CASSVRESGSEAFF. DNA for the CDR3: TGTGCCAGCTCAGTTCGGGAATCGGGGTCTGAAGCTTTCTTT.

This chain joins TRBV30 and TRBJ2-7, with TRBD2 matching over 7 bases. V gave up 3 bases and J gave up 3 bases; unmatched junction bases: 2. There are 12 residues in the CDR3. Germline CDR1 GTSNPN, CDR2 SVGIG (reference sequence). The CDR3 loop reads CAWSASGYEQYF. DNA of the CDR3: TGTGCCTGGAGCGCTAGCGGCTACGAGCAGTACTTC.

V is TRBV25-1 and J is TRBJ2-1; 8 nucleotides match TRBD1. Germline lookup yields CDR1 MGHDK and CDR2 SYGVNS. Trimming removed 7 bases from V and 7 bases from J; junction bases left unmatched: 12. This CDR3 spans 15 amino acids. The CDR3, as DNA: TGTGCCAGCACCTCCACAGGGGGAAAGATGAATGAGCAGTTCTTC. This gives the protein CASTSTGGKMNEQFF.

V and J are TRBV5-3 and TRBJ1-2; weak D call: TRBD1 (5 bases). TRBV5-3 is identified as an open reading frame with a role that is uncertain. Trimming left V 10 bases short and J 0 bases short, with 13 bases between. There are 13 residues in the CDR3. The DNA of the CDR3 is TGTGCCTTCCTGTACAGGCCTAACTATGGCTACACCTTC. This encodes CAFLYRPNYGYTF.

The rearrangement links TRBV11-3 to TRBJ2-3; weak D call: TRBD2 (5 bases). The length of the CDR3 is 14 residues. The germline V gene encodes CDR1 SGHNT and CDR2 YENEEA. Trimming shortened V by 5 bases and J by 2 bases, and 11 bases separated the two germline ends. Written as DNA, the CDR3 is TGTGCCAGCAGCCCTCGACTAAACACAGATACGCAGTATTTT. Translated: CASSPRLNTDTQYF. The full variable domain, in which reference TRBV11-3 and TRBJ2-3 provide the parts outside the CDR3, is EAGVVQSPRYKIIEKKQPVAFWCNPISGHNTLYWYLQNLGQGPELLIRYENEEAVDDSQLPKDRFSAERLKGVDSTLKIQPAELGDSAVYLCASSPRLNTDTQYFGPGTRLTVL.

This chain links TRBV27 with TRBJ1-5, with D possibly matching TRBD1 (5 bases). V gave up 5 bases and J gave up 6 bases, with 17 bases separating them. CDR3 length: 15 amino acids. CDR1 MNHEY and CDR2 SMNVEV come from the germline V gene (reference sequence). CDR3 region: CASSLGAPAGQPQHF. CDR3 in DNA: TGTGCCAGCAGTCTAGGGGCGCCAGCGGGTCAGCCCCAGCATTTT.

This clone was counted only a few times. The CDR3 spells CASKKGGTGDFYGYTF. The CDR3 DNA sequence: TGTGCCAGTAAGAAGGGCGGGACAGGGGACTTTTATGGCTACACCTTC. This chain connects TRBV19 to TRBJ1-2; 10 bases are shared with TRBD1. The germline V gene has CDR1 LNHDA and CDR2 SQIVND (reference sequence). The CDR3 runs to 16 residues. Trimming took 7 bases from V and 5 from J; bases not matched to a gene: 13.

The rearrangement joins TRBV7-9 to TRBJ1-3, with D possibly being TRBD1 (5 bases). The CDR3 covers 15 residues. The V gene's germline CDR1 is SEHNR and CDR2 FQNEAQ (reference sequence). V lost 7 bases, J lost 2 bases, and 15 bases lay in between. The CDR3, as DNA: TGTGCCAGCATCTCAACCCAGGACACTGGAAACACCATATATTTT. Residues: CASISTQDTGNTIYF.

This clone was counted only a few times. The CDR3 DNA sequence: TGTGCCATAGGCCGGGACAGGGTAATTGGCTACACCTTC. Translation gives CAIGRDRVIGYTF. V and J are TRBV10-3 and TRBJ1-2, with TRBD1 identical over 9 bases. The CDR3 covers 13 residues. The germline V gene has CDR1 ENHRY and CDR2 SYGVKD. J lost 7 bases, V lost 9 bases, and 9 bases had no gene match.

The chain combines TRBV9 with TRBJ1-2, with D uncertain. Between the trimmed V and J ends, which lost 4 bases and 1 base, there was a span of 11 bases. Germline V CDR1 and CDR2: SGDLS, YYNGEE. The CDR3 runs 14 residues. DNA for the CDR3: TGTGCCAGCAGCTATGTGGGCCTTAACTATGGCTACACCTTC. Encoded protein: CASSYVGLNYGYTF. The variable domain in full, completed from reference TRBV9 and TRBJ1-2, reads DSGVTQTPKHLITATGQRVTLRCSPRSGDLSVYWYQQSLDQGLQFLIQYYNGEERAKGNILERFSAQQFPDLHSELNLSSLELGDSALYFCASSYVGLNYGYTFGSGTRLTVV.

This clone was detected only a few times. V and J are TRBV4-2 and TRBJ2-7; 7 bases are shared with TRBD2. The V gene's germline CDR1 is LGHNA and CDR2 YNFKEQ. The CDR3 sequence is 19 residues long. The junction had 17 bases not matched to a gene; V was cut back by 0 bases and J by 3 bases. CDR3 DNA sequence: TGTGCCAGCAGCCAAGATCACCCCTCACTAGCGTTTATCGTCTACGAGCAGTACTTC. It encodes CASSQDHPSLAFIVYEQYF.

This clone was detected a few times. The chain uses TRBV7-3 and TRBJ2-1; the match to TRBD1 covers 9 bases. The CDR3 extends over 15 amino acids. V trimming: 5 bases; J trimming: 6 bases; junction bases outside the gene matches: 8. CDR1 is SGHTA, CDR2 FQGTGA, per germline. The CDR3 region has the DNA TGTGCCAGCAGCCCGAACAGGGGGCTTCTCAATGAGCAGTTCTTC. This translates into CASSPNRGLLNEQFF.

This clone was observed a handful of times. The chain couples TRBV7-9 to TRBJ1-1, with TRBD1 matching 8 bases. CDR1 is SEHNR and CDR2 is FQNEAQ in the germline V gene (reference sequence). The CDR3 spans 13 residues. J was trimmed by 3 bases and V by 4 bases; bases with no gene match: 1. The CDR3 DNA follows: TGTGCCAGCAGCTACAGGGGGGACACTGAAGCTTTCTTT. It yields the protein CASSYRGDTEAFF.

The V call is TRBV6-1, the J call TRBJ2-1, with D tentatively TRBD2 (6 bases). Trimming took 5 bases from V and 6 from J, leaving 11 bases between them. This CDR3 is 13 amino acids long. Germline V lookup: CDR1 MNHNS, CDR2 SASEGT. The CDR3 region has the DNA TGTGCCAGCAGTTCCGGGGGTAGCAATGAGCAGTTCTTC. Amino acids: CASSSGGSNEQFF.

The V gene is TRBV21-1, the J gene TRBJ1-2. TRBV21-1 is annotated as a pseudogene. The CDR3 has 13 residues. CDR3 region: CASSRRGRGGYTF. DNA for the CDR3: TGTGCCAGCAGCAGACGAGGGAGGGGAGGCTACACCTTC.

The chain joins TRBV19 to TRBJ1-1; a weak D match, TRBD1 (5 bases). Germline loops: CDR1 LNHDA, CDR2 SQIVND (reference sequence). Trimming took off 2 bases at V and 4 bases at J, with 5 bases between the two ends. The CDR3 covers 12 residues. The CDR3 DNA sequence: TGTGCCAGTAGTATACAGGGCACTGAAGCTTTCTTT. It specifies CASSIQGTEAFF.

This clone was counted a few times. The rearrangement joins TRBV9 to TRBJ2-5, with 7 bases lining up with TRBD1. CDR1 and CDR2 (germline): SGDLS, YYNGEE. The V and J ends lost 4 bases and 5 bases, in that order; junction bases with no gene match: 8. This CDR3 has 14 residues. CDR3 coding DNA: TGTGCCAGCAGCCCCGGGACAGTTGCGGAGACCCAGTACTTC. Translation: CASSPGTVAETQYF.

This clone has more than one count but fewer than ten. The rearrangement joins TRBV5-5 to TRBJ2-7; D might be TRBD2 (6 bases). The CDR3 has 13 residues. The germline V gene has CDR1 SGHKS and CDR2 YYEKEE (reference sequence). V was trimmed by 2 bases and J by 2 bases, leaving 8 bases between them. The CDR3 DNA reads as TGTGCCAGCAGCTTCAGCGGGCCCTACGAGCAGTACTTC. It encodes CASSFSGPYEQYF. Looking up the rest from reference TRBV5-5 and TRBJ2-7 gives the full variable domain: DAGVTQSPTHLIKTRGQQVTLRCSPISGHKSVSWYQQVLGQGPQFIFQYYEKEERGRGNFPDRFSARQFPNYSSELNVNALLLGDSALYLCASSFSGPYEQYFGPGTRLTVT.

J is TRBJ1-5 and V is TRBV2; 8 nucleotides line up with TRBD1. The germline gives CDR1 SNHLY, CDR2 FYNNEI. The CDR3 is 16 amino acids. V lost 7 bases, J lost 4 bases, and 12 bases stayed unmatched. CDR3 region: CASNFDRTGWNQPQHF. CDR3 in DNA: TGTGCCAGCAACTTCGACCGGACAGGGTGGAATCAGCCCCAGCATTTT.

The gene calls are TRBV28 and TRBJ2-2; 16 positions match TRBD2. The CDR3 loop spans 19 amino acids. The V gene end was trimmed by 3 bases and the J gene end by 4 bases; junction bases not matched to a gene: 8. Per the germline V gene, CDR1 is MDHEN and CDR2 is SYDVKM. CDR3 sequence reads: CASSFPGLAGGLGTGELFF. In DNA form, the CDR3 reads TGTGCCAGCAGTTTTCCGGGACTAGCGGGGGGGCTTGGCACCGGGGAGCTGTTTTTT.